This T cell receptor (beta chain) was sequenced for a study of PD-L1 blockade in urothelial cancer. Study in general: Most patients, about nine tenths of the roughly 30, were males with bladder-origin cancer. Analyses were performed on blood at 3 weeks after treatment start (the second dose) and at 6 weeks.

This clone showed up just a few times. Its matching antigen is unknown. Into every PCR, synthetic TCR analog templates were spiked. Clones were read by immunoSEQ multiplex PCR, and TCRdb kept only the in-frame ones, dropping some. The repertoire consists of about 21,000 clones, with nearly 90% occurring once and the leading ten covering 16%. Points from the study as a whole: Those with durable benefit had larger increases in tumor-associated blood clones at 3 weeks.

The sequencing here drew on PBMCs, taken around atezolizumab (anti-PD-L1) treatment. This receptor was obtained from a woman between 55 and 75 years old with urothelial cancer.

CDR3 amino acids: CAWRTGLAGPPDTQYF. DNA for the CDR3: TGTGCCTGGAGAACAGGCCTAGCGGGCCCGCCAGATACGCAGTATTTT. The genes are TRBV30 and TRBJ2-3, with 8 bases lining up with TRBD2. Losses at the gene ends were 3 bases for V and 4 bases for J; bases not matched to a gene: 12. In germline, CDR1 is GTSNPN, CDR2 SVGIG (reference sequence). This CDR3 spans 16 amino acids.